The 10 T cell receptor beta chains below were found in one sample sequenced in a study of blood T cell repertoires in COVID-19. Measured with immunoSEQ multiplex PCR; TCRdb has only the in-frame clones, and not every one. The top ten hold approximately 4% of the sample, which has about 260,000 clones, 70% to 90% seen once. The material sequenced was peripheral blood. The receptor source for this set is a woman aged 40 to 50 with acute or convalescent COVID-19.

This chain connects TRBV18 to TRBJ2-7, with D perhaps TRBD1 (5 bases). Germline V gives CDR1 KGHSH, CDR2 LQKENI. The CDR3 sequence is 12 residues long. V lost 3 bases and J 5 bases, leaving 8 bases between the germline ends. CDR3 sequence reads: CASSPQGDEQYV. The CDR3, as DNA: TGTGCCAGCTCACCCCAGGGTGACGAGCAGTACGTC.

This chain links TRBV28 with TRBJ1-5; D gene uncertain. From germline, CDR1 is MDHEN and CDR2 SYDVKM. V was clipped by 3 bases and J by 6 bases, with 12 bases between them. The CDR3 loop spans 14 amino acids. The CDR3 loop is CASSFPGSSQPQHF. The CDR3 DNA reads as TGTGCCAGCAGTTTTCCCGGGAGTAGTCAGCCCCAGCATTTT.

The V and J genes are TRBV18 and TRBJ2-5; 10 bases align to TRBD1. Germline loops: CDR1 KGHSH, CDR2 LQKENI. With V trimmed by 3 bases and J by 6 bases, 13 bases remained unmatched. The CDR3 spans 17 residues. The DNA for the CDR3 is TGTGCCAGCTCACCCGCCAGCCGGGACAGGGGTGGAAAGACCCAGTACTTC. Protein: CASSPASRDRGGKTQYF.

The chain links TRBV6-6 to TRBJ2-7; 9 nucleotides agree with TRBD1. The junction had 17 bases not matched to a gene; V was cut back by 5 bases and J by 6 bases. The CDR3 sequence is 17 residues long. CDR1 is MNHNY and CDR2 is SVGAGI in the germline V gene (reference sequence). The CDR3 protein is CASSPGGVGQGFGEQYV. In DNA, the CDR3 is TGTGCCAGCAGTCCCGGGGGTGTGGGACAGGGCTTTGGCGAGCAGTACGTC.

The chain combines TRBV11-2 with TRBJ2-2, with 8 positions matching TRBD2. This CDR3 is built from 17 residues. CDR1 and CDR2 (germline): SGHAT, FQNNGV. The V segment lost 7 bases and the J segment 3 bases; nucleotides outside the gene matches: 13. CDR3 in amino acids: CASTLLVGGGYTGELFF. In DNA form, the CDR3 reads TGTGCCAGCACCCTACTGGTTGGCGGGGGGTACACCGGGGAGCTGTTTTTT. Based on the CDR3 plus reference TRBV11-2 and TRBJ2-2, the full variable domain is EAGVAQSPRYKIIEKRQSVAFWCNPISGHATLYWYQQILGQGPKLLIQFQNNGVVDDSQLPKDRFSAERLKGVDSTLKIQPAKLEDSAVYLCASTLLVGGGYTGELFFGEGSRLTVL.

This CDR3 reads CASSSPGQGALVEYGYTF. The CDR3 nucleotides are TGCGCCAGCAGCTCTCCGGGACAGGGGGCCTTAGTTGAGTATGGCTACACCTTC. The V and J genes are TRBV5-1 and TRBJ1-2; 12 nucleotides line up with TRBD1. V trimming: 3 bases; J trimming: 5 bases; junction bases outside the gene matches: 14. Germline values: CDR1 SGHRS, CDR2 YFSETQ. The CDR3 spans 18 residues.

On this clone: This CDR3 is also generated by other DNA sequences in the sample. The CDR3 loop is CATSDSRVANYGYTF. The CDR3 bases are TGTGCCACCAGTGATTCCAGGGTGGCTAACTATGGCTACACCTTC. This chain connects TRBV24-1 to TRBJ1-2, with D perhaps TRBD1 (5 bases). This CDR3 is 15 amino acids long. Per the germline V gene, CDR1 is KGHDR and CDR2 is SFDVKD. The V end lost 2 bases, the J end lost 0 bases, and 9 bases lay between the germline ends.

The chain links TRBV19 to TRBJ1-1; D is perhaps TRBD1 (5 bases). V gave up 4 bases and J gave up 0 bases, with 12 bases separating them. CDR1 and CDR2 (germline): LNHDA, SQIVND (reference sequence). The CDR3 contains 15 residues. The CDR3 region is CASSNGANLNTEAFF. Here the CDR3 DNA reads TGTGCCAGTAGTAATGGGGCTAACTTGAACACTGAAGCTTTCTTT.

V and J are TRBV15 and TRBJ2-3; 7 bases match TRBD2. This CDR3 spans 17 amino acids. Germline CDR1 is LNHNV and CDR2 is YYDKDF (reference sequence). V lost 0 bases and J lost 1; bases outside the gene matches: 7. As DNA, the CDR3 is TGTGCCACCAGCAGAGATAAAGGGGCGGGGGGCACAGATACGCAGTATTTT. Translation: CATSRDKGAGGTDTQYF.

CDR3 nucleotides: TGTGCCAGCAGTGAAGAGGGGTATAATGAAAAACTGTTTTTT. Translation gives CASSEEGYNEKLFF. The J gene is TRBJ1-4, the V gene TRBV2, with D tentatively TRBD1 (5 bases). V lost 1 base and J lost 4, with 7 bases in between. The CDR3 is 14 amino acids. Germline-derived CDR1 and CDR2 are SNHLY and FYNNEI.